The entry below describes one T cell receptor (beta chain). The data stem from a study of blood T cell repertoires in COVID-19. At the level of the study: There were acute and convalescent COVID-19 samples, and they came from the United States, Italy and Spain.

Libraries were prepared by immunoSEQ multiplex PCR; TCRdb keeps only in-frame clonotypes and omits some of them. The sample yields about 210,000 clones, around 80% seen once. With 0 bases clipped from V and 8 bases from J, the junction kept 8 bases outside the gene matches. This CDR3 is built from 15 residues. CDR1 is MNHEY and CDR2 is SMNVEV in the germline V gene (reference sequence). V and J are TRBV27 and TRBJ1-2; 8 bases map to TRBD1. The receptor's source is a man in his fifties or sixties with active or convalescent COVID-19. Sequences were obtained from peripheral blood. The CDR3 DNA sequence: TGTGCCAGCAGTTTATCGGTGCAGGGGGCTGGGGGCTACACCTTC. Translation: CASSLSVQGAGGYTF.